This TCR beta chain emerged from a study of T-cell reconstitution after alpha-beta-depleted transplantation in children. There are 16 residues in the CDR3. Trimming removed 1 base at V and 4 bases at J, with 13 bases between. TCRbeta library preparation incorporated unique molecular identifiers. TCRdb reanalysed the PCR reads using MiXCR and keeps one entry per CDR3 protein. The sample includes over 550,000 distinct CDR3 sequences, roughly a tenth of them seen just once. This clonotype has ten or more counts. The chain couples TRBV12-3 or TRBV12-4 to TRBJ2-2; perhaps TRBD2 as D (5 bases). The source of this sequence is a human donor who donated a stem cell graft to a child with acute myeloid leukemia. The sample in question was PBMCs from the stem cell graft donor, obtained from the stem cell graft. This chain's CDR3 is CASSLGGSVSTGELFF. The CDR3, as DNA: TGTGCCAGCAGTTTAGGAGGTAGCGTATCCACCGGGGAGCTGTTTTTT.